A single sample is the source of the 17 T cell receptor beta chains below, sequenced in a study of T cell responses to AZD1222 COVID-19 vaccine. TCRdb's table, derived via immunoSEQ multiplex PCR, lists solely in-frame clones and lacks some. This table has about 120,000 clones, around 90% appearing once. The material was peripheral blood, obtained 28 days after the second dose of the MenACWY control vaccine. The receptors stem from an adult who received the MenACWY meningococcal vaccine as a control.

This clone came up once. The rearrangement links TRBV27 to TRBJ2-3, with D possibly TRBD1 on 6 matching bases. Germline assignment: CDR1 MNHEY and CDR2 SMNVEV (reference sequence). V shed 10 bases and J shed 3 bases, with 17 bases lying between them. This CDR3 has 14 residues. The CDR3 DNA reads TGTGCCACCGGGACATCCGATGAAACAGATACGCAGTATTTT. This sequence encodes CATGTSDETDTQYF.

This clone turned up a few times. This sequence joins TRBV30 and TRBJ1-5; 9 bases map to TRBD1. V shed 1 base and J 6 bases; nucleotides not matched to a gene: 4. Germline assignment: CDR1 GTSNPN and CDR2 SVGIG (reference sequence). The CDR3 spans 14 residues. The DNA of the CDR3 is TGTGCCTGGAGTGAAGGACAGGGGTTTCAGCCCCAGCATTTT. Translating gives CAWSEGQGFQPQHF.

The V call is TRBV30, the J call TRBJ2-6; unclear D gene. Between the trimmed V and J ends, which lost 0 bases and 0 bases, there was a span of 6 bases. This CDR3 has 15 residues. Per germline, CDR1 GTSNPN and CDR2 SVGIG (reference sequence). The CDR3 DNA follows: TGTGCCTGGAGTGTACGAATCTCTGGGGCCAACGTCCTGACTTTC. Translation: CAWSVRISGANVLTF.

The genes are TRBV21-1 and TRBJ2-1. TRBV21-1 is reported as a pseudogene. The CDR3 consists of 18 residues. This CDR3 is CASSKVPRRTSSYNEQFF. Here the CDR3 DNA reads TGTGCCAGCAGCAAAGTACCCCGACGGACGAGCTCCTACAATGAGCAGTTCTTC.

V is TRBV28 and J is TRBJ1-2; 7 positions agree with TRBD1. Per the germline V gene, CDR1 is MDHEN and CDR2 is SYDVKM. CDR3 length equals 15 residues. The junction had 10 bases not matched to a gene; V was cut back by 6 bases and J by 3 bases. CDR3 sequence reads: CASRLTGQPYYGYTF. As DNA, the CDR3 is TGTGCCAGCAGGTTAACGGGACAGCCCTACTATGGCTACACCTTC.

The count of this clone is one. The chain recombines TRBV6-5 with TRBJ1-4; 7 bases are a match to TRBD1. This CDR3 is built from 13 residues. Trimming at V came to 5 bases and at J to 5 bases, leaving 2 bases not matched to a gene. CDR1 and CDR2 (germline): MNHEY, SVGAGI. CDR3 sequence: CASSRGPNEKLFF. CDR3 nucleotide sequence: TGTGCCAGCAGTAGGGGGCCCAATGAAAAACTGTTTTTT.

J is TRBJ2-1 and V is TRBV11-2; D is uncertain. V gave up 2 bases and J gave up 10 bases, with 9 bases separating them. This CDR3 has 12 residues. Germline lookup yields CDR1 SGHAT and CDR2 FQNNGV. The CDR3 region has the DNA TGTGCCAGCAGCTTACAGCACGGCGAGCAGTTCTTC. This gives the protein CASSLQHGEQFF.

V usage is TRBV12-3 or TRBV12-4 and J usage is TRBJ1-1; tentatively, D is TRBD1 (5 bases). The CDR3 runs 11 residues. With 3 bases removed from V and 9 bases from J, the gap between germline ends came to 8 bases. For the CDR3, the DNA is TGTGCCAGCAGTTTCGGGGACCAAGCTTTCTTT. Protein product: CASSFGDQAFF.

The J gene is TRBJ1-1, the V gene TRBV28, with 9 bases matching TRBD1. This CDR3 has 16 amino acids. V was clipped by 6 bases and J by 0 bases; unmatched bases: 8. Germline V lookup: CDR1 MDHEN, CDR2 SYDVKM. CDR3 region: CASSPGTGQMNTEAFF. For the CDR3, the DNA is TGTGCCAGCAGCCCCGGGACAGGGCAAATGAACACTGAAGCTTTCTTT.

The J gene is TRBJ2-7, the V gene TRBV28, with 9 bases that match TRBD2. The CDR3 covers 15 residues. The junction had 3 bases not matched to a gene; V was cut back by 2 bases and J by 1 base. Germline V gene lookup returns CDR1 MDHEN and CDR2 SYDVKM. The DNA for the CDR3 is TGTGCCAGCAGTTTACATAGCGGGGGTTCCTACGAGCAGTACTTC. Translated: CASSLHSGGSYEQYF.

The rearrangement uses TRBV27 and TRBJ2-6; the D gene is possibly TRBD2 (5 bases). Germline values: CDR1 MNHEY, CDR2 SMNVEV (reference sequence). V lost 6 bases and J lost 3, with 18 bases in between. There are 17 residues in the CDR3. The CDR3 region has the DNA TGTGCCAGCAGCCCCTCCCCGGGCGGGTATGGGGCCAACGTCCTGACTTTC. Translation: CASSPSPGGYGANVLTF.

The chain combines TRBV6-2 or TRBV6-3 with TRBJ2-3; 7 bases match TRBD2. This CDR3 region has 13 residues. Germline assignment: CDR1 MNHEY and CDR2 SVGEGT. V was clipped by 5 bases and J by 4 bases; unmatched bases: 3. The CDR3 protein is CASSRDYADTQYF. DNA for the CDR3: TGTGCCAGCAGTCGGGACTATGCAGATACGCAGTATTTT.

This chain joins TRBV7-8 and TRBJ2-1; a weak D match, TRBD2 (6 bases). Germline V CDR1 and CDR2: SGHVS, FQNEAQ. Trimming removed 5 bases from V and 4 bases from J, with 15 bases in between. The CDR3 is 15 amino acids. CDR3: CASSLGTGRYNEQFF. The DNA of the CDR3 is TGTGCCAGCAGCCTAGGGACTGGCCGTTACAATGAGCAGTTCTTC.

CDR3 in DNA: TGTGCCACCAGCCCGAGGTCGGGGGCTCCCCTCCACTTT. Its protein is CATSPRSGAPLHF. The rearrangement joins TRBV15 to TRBJ1-6; D may be TRBD1 (6 bases). CDR3 length equals 13 residues. Germline values: CDR1 LNHNV, CDR2 YYDKDF (reference sequence). V was clipped by 5 bases and J by 13 bases, with 15 bases between them.

DNA of the CDR3: TGTGCCAGCAGCTTGGAGACAGGGGATATAAAGGCTTTCTTT. Translating gives CASSLETGDIKAFF. This chain links TRBV5-4 with TRBJ1-1; TRBD1 matches at 8 bases. The CDR3 extends over 14 amino acids. Germline V gene data show CDR1 as SGHNT and CDR2 as YYREEE (reference sequence). The V and J ends lost 0 bases and 11 bases, in that order; junction bases with no gene match: 9.

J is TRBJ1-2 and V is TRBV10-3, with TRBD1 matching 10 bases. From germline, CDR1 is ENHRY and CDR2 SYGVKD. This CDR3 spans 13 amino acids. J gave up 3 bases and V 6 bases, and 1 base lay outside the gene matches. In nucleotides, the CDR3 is TGTGCCATCAGAGGGACAGGGGACTATGGCTACACCTTC. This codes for CAIRGTGDYGYTF.

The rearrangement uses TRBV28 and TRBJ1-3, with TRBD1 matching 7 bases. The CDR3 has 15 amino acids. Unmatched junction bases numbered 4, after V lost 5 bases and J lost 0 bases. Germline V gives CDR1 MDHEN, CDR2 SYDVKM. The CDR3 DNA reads TGTGCCAGCAGTCCAGGGGGGGTCTCTGGAAACACCATATATTTT. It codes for CASSPGGVSGNTIYF.